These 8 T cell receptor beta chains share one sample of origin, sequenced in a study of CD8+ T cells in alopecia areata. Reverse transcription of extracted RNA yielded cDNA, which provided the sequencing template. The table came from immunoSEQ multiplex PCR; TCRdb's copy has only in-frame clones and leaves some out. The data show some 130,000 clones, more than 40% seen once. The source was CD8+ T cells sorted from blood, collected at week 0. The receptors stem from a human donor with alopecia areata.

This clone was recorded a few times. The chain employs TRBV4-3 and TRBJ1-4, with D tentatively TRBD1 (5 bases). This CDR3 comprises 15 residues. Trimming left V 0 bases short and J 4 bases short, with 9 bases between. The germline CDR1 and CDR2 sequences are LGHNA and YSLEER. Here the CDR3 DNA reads TGCGCCAGCAGCCAAGATCACAGGTTTAATGAAAAACTGTTTTTT. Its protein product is CASSQDHRFNEKLFF.

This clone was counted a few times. The CDR3 nucleotides are TGTGCCAGCAGCCAAGCACAATCCTACGAGCAGTACTTC. This codes for CASSQAQSYEQYF. The chain uses TRBV14 and TRBJ2-7; D remains unclear. The CDR3 is 13 amino acids. V was clipped by 1 base and J by 1 base, with 5 bases between them. Germline values: CDR1 SGHDN, CDR2 FVKESK. The full variable domain, with the rest looked up from reference TRBV14 and TRBJ2-7, is EAGVTQFPSHSVIEKGQTVTLRCDPISGHDNLYWYRRVMGKEIKFLLHFVKESKQDESGMPNNRFLAERTGGTYSTLKVQPAELEDSGVYFCASSQAQSYEQYFGPGTRLTVT.

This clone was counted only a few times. CDR3 region: CASSGLASYNEQFF. As DNA, the CDR3 is TGCGCCAGCAGTGGACTAGCGAGCTACAATGAGCAGTTCTTC. The chain joins TRBV10-2 to TRBJ2-1; 8 positions match TRBD2. This CDR3 has 14 residues. Germline V gives CDR1 WSHSY, CDR2 SAAADI. V lost 4 bases, J lost 3 bases, and 2 bases stayed unmatched.

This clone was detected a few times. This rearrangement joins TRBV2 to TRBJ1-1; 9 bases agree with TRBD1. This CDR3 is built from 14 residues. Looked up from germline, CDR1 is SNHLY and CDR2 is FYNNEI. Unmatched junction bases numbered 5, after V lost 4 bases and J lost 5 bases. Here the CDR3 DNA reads TGTGCCAGCAGTGGTGGACAGGGGTTAACTGAAGCTTTCTTT. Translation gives CASSGGQGLTEAFF.

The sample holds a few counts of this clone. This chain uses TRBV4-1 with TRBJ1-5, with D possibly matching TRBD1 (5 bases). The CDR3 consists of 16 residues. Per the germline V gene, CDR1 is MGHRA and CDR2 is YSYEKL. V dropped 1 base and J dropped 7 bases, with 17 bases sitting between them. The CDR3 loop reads CASSQGVAGRGQPQHF. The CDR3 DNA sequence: TGCGCCAGCAGCCAAGGGGTCGCAGGGAGGGGACAGCCCCAGCATTTT.

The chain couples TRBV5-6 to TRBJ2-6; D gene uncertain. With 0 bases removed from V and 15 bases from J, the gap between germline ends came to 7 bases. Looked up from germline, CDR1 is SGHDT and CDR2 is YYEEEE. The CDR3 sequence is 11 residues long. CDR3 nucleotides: TGTGCCAGCAGCTTGGAGGCAAACCTGACTTTC. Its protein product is CASSLEANLTF.

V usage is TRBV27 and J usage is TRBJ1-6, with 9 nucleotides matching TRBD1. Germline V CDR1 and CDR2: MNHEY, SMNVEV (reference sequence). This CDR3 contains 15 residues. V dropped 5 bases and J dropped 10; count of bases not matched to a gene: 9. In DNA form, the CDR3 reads TGTGCCAGCAGTCAAGACAGGGGGAGGAGCTCACCCCTCCACTTT. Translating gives CASSQDRGRSSPLHF.

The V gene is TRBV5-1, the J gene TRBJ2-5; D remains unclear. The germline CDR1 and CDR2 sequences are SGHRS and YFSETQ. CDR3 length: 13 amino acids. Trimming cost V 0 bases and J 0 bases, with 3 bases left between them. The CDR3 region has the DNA TGCGCCAGCAGCTTGGCCAACCAAGAGACCCAGTACTTC. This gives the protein CASSLANQETQYF.